The subject of this entry is one T cell receptor beta chain. It has no known antigen specificity. No per-base quality is available; no much larger clone lies one base away. Collaborating institutions collected whole blood in K2EDTA tubes following their own protocols. For TCRbeta analysis, collaborator samples were shipped as frozen whole blood, as isolated PBMCs, or as DNA extracted from either sample type. This sample was taken from a study of blood T cell repertoires in COVID-19 (dated by TCRdb to the early 2020s). The study in broad terms: Samples covering the acute and convalescent phases of COVID-19 were provided by collaborators in the United States, Italy and Spain. Where HLA class I and class II types were available, the types were taken from metadata supplied by the sample provider, not from assay-based typing. Samples were obtained from the ongoing ImmuneRACE study (first 160 participants) and from over 1,000 subjects provided by 6 global collaborators. The sample metadata nearly always contained a de-identified subject ID, COVID-19 status, age in years and sex. Subjects who had been exposed to COVID-19, were actively infected with it, or had recovered from it provided the deeply sampled blood TCRbeta repertoires that made up the dataset. The repertoires were released in a freely available public database intended as a resource for research on the immune response to SARS-CoV-2. The material from the prospective study consisted of cDNA or gDNA derived from T cells, B-cell-depleted T cells, or PBMCs. What the work shows at the level of the full study, not this receptor alone: The quantity of clinical and demographic metadata differed by source and by participant and was supplied without curation.

TCRbeta CDR3 regions were amplified from genomic DNA by means of the immunoSEQ Assay, a bias-controlled multiplex PCR. On the authors' methods: The number of nucleated cells in each sample was estimated by amplification of reference gene primers within the assay. To quantify the absolute abundance of each unique TCRbeta CDR3 rearrangement, sequence reads were collapsed and filtered. Productive Simpson clonality was computed per sample as the square root of Simpson's diversity index over productive rearrangements. TCRdb provides this immuneACCESS table in a form limited to in-frame rearrangements. Some clones are lacking; in checked studies, under half of them reflect an unresolved V gene, and why the rest are absent is not known. That table supplies the V and J calls and clone size; D and trimming were determined from the DNA. This sample lists over 100,000 clones; under 90% were detected once. The top ten constitute around 8% of the sample.

From the germline V gene, CDR1 is SQVTM and CDR2 is ANQGSEA. V and J lose 3 bases and 2 bases, and a span of 11 bases separates them. The CDR3 measures 14 amino acids from cysteine to phenylalanine. The CDR3 DNA has 42 bases and is translated from base 1. The sequencing input was peripheral blood. The TCR sequence derives from a woman aged 55-70 years with active or convalescent COVID-19. The chain couples TRBV29-1 to TRBJ2-1, with no confidently assigned D gene. The DNA sequence is TGCAGCGTTGAGGGTGGAGAAACCTACAATGAGCAGTTCTTC. The translation is CSVEGGETYNEQFF.